Below are 24 T cell receptor beta chains sequenced from a single sample in a study of identifying expanded T cells in peripheral blood (dated by TCRdb to about 2019). Libraries were prepared through the immunoSEQ multiplex PCR assay. In TCRdb, the immuneACCESS table is reduced to in-frame sequences with V and J assigned. These tables do not hold every clone; where another copy was compared, an unresolved V gene accounts for under half, and the others remain unexplained. Present in this sample are approximately 120,000 clones, about 87% of which were seen just once. The ten biggest clones cover about 7.7% of the sample. What was sequenced was blood. These receptors originate from a person aged 18 to 69 in good health.

CDR3 bases: TGTGCCAGCCGCACAGGGGGCCCCTCCGGCGAGCAGTACTTC. Encoded protein: CASRTGGPSGEQYF. The V gene is TRBV28, the J gene TRBJ2-7, with 9 bases lining up with TRBD1. CDR1 is MDHEN, CDR2 SYDVKM, per germline. V trimming: 8 bases; J trimming: 6 bases; junction bases outside the gene matches: 11. CDR3 size: 14 residues.

This clone occurred a few times. V gene TRBV2 combines with J gene TRBJ2-4; unclear D gene. The germline V gene has CDR1 SNHLY and CDR2 FYNNEI. Trimming pared 0 bases from V and 0 bases from J, leaving 6 bases between. The CDR3 runs to 15 residues. CDR3 sequence: CASSEAAVAKNIQYF. CDR3 bases: TGTGCCAGCAGTGAAGCGGCGGTAGCCAAAAACATTCAGTACTTC. The full variable domain, in which reference TRBV2 and TRBJ2-4 provide the parts outside the CDR3, is EPEVTQTPSHQVTQMGQEVILRCVPISNHLYFYWYRQILGQKVEFLVSFYNNEISEKSEIFDDQFSVERPDGSNFTLKIRSTKLEDSAMYFCASSEAAVAKNIQYFGAGTRLSVL.

The V gene is TRBV2, the J gene TRBJ2-5, with TRBD2 matching over 14 bases. Germline assignment: CDR1 SNHLY and CDR2 FYNNEI. The CDR3 is 16 amino acids. Germline trimming cut 6 bases from V and 4 bases from J; bases unmatched to any gene: 7. The CDR3: CASRPQTSGGGETQYF. DNA for the CDR3: TGTGCCAGCAGACCCCAGACTAGCGGGGGGGGAGAGACCCAGTACTTC.

With respect to this clone: Other DNA sequences in this specimen translate into the identical CDR3. This chain connects TRBV7-8 to TRBJ1-6; possibly TRBD1 for D (5 bases). Per the germline V gene, CDR1 is SGHVS and CDR2 is FQNEAQ. The germline V and J ends were trimmed by 1 base and 7 bases, with 8 bases remaining between them. The CDR3 contains 14 residues. CDR3 sequence (DNA): TGTGCCAGCAGCTTAGGCGGGGGAAATTCACCCCTCCACTTT. Encoded protein: CASSLGGGNSPLHF. Supplemented by reference TRBV7-8 and TRBJ1-6, the full variable domain reads GAGVSQSPRYKVAKRGQDVALRCDPISGHVSLFWYQQALGQGPEFLTYFQNEAQLDKSGLPSDRFFAERPEGSVSTLKIQRTQQEDSAVYLCASSLGGGNSPLHFGNGTRLTVT.

This clone appeared a few times. The CDR3 DNA follows: TGCAGCGCGACAGGGGGCGGAGATGGCTACACCTTC. This translates into CSATGGGDGYTF. The chain combines TRBV29-1 with TRBJ1-2, with 10 bases lining up with TRBD1. This CDR3 has 12 amino acids. In germline, CDR1 is SQVTM, CDR2 ANQGSEA. Germline trimming cut 7 bases from V and 6 bases from J; bases unmatched to any gene: 5.

The chain is built from TRBV5-1 and TRBJ1-1; tentative D call: TRBD1 (5 bases). CDR3 length: 15 amino acids. Germline CDR1 and CDR2: SGHRS and YFSETQ. Trimming stripped 2 bases from V and 0 bases from J, with 11 bases between. The CDR3 DNA follows: TGCGCCAGCAGCTTCCAGACAGCCATGAACACTGAAGCTTTCTTT. Translating it yields CASSFQTAMNTEAFF.

The chain recombines TRBV5-4 with TRBJ2-2; TRBD1 matches 7 bases. Germline-derived CDR1 and CDR2 are SGHNT and YYREEE (reference sequence). V dropped 4 bases and J dropped 1; count of bases not matched to a gene: 7. The CDR3 is 16 residues long. CDR3 region: CASSRGTERNTGELFF. The CDR3 DNA follows: TGTGCCAGCAGCCGAGGGACAGAGAGGAACACCGGGGAGCTGTTTTTT.

The chain combines TRBV9 with TRBJ2-7, with 10 bases fitting TRBD2. The CDR3 totals 16 residues. V lost 1 base, J lost 0 bases, and 4 bases stayed unmatched. Germline V gene data show CDR1 as SGDLS and CDR2 as YYNGEE. The CDR3 sequence: CASSVTGLADSYEQYF. CDR3 nucleotides: TGTGCCAGCAGCGTAACTGGACTAGCGGACTCCTACGAGCAGTACTTC.

This chain connects TRBV5-1 to TRBJ2-1; 8 bases map to TRBD2. Germline V gene sequence: CDR1 SGHRS, CDR2 YFSETQ. V lost 3 bases and J lost 0; bases outside the gene matches: 8. The CDR3 contains 17 residues. This CDR3 reads CASSSRGGTSSYNEQFF. As DNA, the CDR3 is TGCGCCAGCAGCTCCCGGGGGGGAACGAGCTCCTACAATGAGCAGTTCTTC. Full variable domain (missing parts from reference TRBV5-1 and TRBJ2-1): KAGVTQTPRYLIKTRGQQVTLSCSPISGHRSVSWYQQTPGQGLQFLFEYFSETQRNKGNFPGRFSGRQFSNSRSEMNVSTLELGDSALYLCASSSRGGTSSYNEQFFGPGTRLTVL.

The gene calls are TRBV6-4 and TRBJ2-1, with a tentative D call TRBD1 (7 bases). V was pared by 3 bases and J by 7 bases, with 13 bases between. Germline V gives CDR1 MRHNA, CDR2 SNTAGT. The CDR3 runs to 14 residues. The CDR3 loop reads CASSEQGGGNEQFF. CDR3 coding DNA: TGTGCCAGCAGTGAGCAGGGGGGTGGGAATGAGCAGTTCTTC.

The chain recombines TRBV7-3 with TRBJ2-3; 10 bases map to TRBD2. Per germline, CDR1 SGHTA and CDR2 FQGTGA. V gave up 5 bases and J gave up 4 bases; unmatched junction bases: 6. The CDR3 runs 15 residues. The CDR3 coding sequence is TGTGCCAGCAGCCCTTCTAGCGGGAGCTCAGATACGCAGTATTTT. Residues: CASSPSSGSSDTQYF.

The V call is TRBV6-5, the J call TRBJ1-2; the D gene is possibly TRBD1 (5 bases). V dropped 0 bases and J dropped 5 bases, with 13 bases sitting between them. This CDR3 comprises 15 residues. The germline V gene has CDR1 MNHEY and CDR2 SVGAGI. This CDR3 reads CASSYSRGVSYGYTF. CDR3 sequence (DNA): TGTGCCAGCAGTTACTCGAGAGGGGTCAGTTATGGCTACACCTTC.

The rearrangement uses TRBV5-1 and TRBJ2-2; TRBD1 matches at 7 bases. CDR3 length: 18 amino acids. Unmatched junction bases numbered 17, after V lost 3 bases and J lost 6 bases. The germline CDR1 and CDR2 sequences are SGHRS and YFSETQ. The CDR3 coding sequence is TGCGCCAGCAGCTCCAGACAGGGTCGTGAAGGATATCCCGGGGAGCTGTTTTTT. This gives the protein CASSSRQGREGYPGELFF.

V and J are TRBV6-6 and TRBJ2-7; TRBD1 matches 11 bases. The CDR3 is 16 residues long. Per germline, CDR1 MNHNY and CDR2 SVGAGI (reference sequence). With V trimmed by 1 base and J by 3 bases, 5 bases remained unmatched. The CDR3 here is CASSYLRTGGGYEQYF. The DNA for the CDR3 is TGTGCCAGCAGTTACTTAAGGACAGGGGGCGGCTACGAGCAGTACTTC.

V is TRBV10-1 and J is TRBJ2-1; 9 bases line up with TRBD2. V shed 3 bases, J shed 5 bases, and the junction held 11 bases outside the gene matches. The CDR3 loop spans 17 amino acids. Germline V gives CDR1 WNHNN, CDR2 SYGVQD (reference sequence). This chain's CDR3 is CASSEKPGTSHDNEQFF. CDR3 in DNA: TGCGCCAGCAGTGAAAAGCCCGGGACTAGCCACGACAATGAGCAGTTCTTC.

The chain combines TRBV7-9 with TRBJ2-6; D unresolved. The CDR3 spans 13 residues. CDR1 and CDR2 from the germline V gene are SEHNR and FQNEAQ (reference sequence). V lost 1 base and J lost 3, with 1 base in between. In DNA, the CDR3 is TGTGCCAGCAGCTTAGGTGGGGCCAACGTCCTGACTTTC. This codes for CASSLGGANVLTF.

As to this clone: One junction end does not reproduce the germline sequence, and a read error may be involved. J is TRBJ1-2 and V is TRBV5-1; no clear D gene. Germline CDR1 and CDR2: SGHRS and YFSETQ. There are 13 residues in the CDR3. CDR3 region: CASSLKSGSGYTF. The DNA of the CDR3 is TGTGCCAGCAGCTTGAAAAGCGGGTCTGGCTACACCTTC.

In nucleotides, the CDR3 is TGTGCCACCACAGGGGATACTGAAGCTTTCTTT. Translation: CATTGDTEAFF. The chain employs TRBV6-5 and TRBJ1-1; 7 bases map to TRBD1. J was trimmed by 5 bases and V by 10 bases; bases with no gene match: 4. The CDR3 has 11 residues. In germline, CDR1 is MNHEY, CDR2 SVGAGI.

The chain links TRBV9 to TRBJ1-1, with D unresolved. CDR3 size: 14 residues. Trimming shortened V by 0 bases and J by 1 base, and 7 bases separated the two germline ends. From germline, CDR1 is SGDLS and CDR2 YYNGEE. The CDR3 nucleotides read TGTGCCAGCAGCGTAGAAACAGAGAACACTGAAGCTTTCTTT. It codes for CASSVETENTEAFF.

V is TRBV7-8 and J is TRBJ2-2, with D perhaps matching TRBD1 (5 bases). The length of the CDR3 is 13 residues. Trimming shortened V by 2 bases and J by 4 bases, and 5 bases separated the two germline ends. Germline CDR1 is SGHVS and CDR2 is FQNEAQ. CDR3 loop: CASSLTGTGELFF. CDR3 DNA: TGTGCCAGCAGCTTAACAGGCACCGGGGAGCTGTTTTTT.

This chain joins TRBV9 and TRBJ2-2; 7 positions agree with TRBD2. The germline V gene encodes CDR1 SGDLS and CDR2 YYNGEE. Trimming took 3 bases from V and 8 from J; bases not matched to a gene: 10. This CDR3 comprises 15 residues. The CDR3 sequence is CASSARDYFAGELFF. The CDR3, as DNA: TGTGCCAGCAGCGCCCGGGACTACTTTGCTGGGGAGCTGTTTTTT.

This chain uses TRBV7-9 with TRBJ2-5, with D uncertain. This CDR3 region has 18 residues. The V end was cut by 1 base, the J end by 3 bases, with 21 bases between. The germline CDR1 and CDR2 sequences are SEHNR and FQNEAQ (reference sequence). The chain's CDR3 is CASSLGDWAYHGEETQYF. The CDR3 coding sequence is TGTGCCAGCAGCTTAGGGGATTGGGCTTACCATGGGGAAGAGACCCAGTACTTC.

The chain combines TRBV25-1 with TRBJ1-4; unclear D gene. With 6 bases removed from V and 4 bases from J, the gap between germline ends came to 15 bases. The CDR3 extends over 15 amino acids. Germline V gene data show CDR1 as MGHDK and CDR2 as SYGVNS. DNA for the CDR3: TGTGCCAGCAGAGCCTTGACATCACTTAATGAAAAACTGTTTTTT. It encodes CASRALTSLNEKLFF. Full variable domain (outside the CDR3, taken from reference TRBV25-1 and TRBJ1-4): EADIYQTPRYLVIGTGKKITLECSQTMGHDKMYWYQQDPGMELHLIHYSYGVNSTEKGDLSSESTVSRIRTEHFPLTLESARPSHTSQYLCASRALTSLNEKLFFGSGTQLSVL.

The chain joins TRBV6-5 to TRBJ1-2, with D possibly TRBD1 on 5 matching bases. V lost 6 bases and J 4 bases, leaving 15 bases between the germline ends. CDR3 length: 14 residues. Per germline, CDR1 MNHEY and CDR2 SVGAGI. CDR3 residues: CASSLQDTGYGYTF. CDR3 nucleotides: TGTGCCAGCAGCTTACAGGACACTGGCTATGGCTACACCTTC.